The 10 T cell receptor beta chains listed next were all sequenced from one sample in a study of cytomegalovirus exposure and HLA in healthy donors. A multiplex PCR was run with 60 Vbeta primers and 13 Jbeta primers. TCRdb's table, derived via immunoSEQ multiplex PCR, lists solely in-frame clones and lacks some. There are 90,000 to 150,000 clones in the sample; about 73% occur only once, and about 3.3% lies in the top ten. The sample taken for sequencing was PBMCs. All receptors come from a woman between 25 and 40 years old in good health and CMV-seropositive.

The chain is built from TRBV9 and TRBJ2-3; the match to TRBD2 covers 10 bases. The CDR3 is made up of 15 amino acids. With 1 base clipped from V and 5 bases from J, the junction kept 4 bases outside the gene matches. CDR1 SGDLS and CDR2 YYNGEE come from the germline V gene. In DNA form, the CDR3 reads TGTGCCAGCAGCGTACTAGCGGGGGAGGGAGATACGCAGTATTTT. This sequence encodes CASSVLAGEGDTQYF.

This clone was detected only a few times. V is TRBV14 and J is TRBJ1-6; 7 nucleotides line up with TRBD1. J was trimmed by 4 bases and V by 4 bases; bases with no gene match: 4. Per the germline V gene, CDR1 is SGHDN and CDR2 is FVKESK. CDR3 length: 15 residues. CDR3 sequence: CASSLGTDYNSPLHF. CDR3 nucleotide sequence: TGTGCCAGCAGCCTCGGGACAGATTATAATTCACCCCTCCACTTT.

The chain has TRBV7-9 and TRBJ1-6; 7 positions match TRBD1. CDR1 and CDR2 (germline): SEHNR, FQNEAQ (reference sequence). V gave up 5 bases and J gave up 0 bases; unmatched junction bases: 7. The CDR3 has 17 amino acids. The chain's CDR3 is CASSHGTESSYNSPLHF. CDR3 DNA: TGTGCCAGCAGCCACGGGACAGAGAGCTCCTATAATTCACCCCTCCACTTT.

The CDR3 sequence is CASSARTGGYEKLFF. The CDR3 DNA sequence: TGTGCCAGCAGCGCCCGGACAGGGGGTTACGAAAAACTGTTTTTT. The chain recombines TRBV28 with TRBJ1-4, with TRBD1 identical over 10 bases. The V gene's germline CDR1 is MDHEN and CDR2 SYDVKM. The CDR3 totals 15 residues. With 6 bases clipped from V and 8 bases from J, the junction kept 9 bases outside the gene matches.

Only one count was recorded for this clone. The chain couples TRBV6-6 to TRBJ2-7; TRBD1 aligns across 7 bases. The CDR3 sequence is 14 residues long. Germline CDR1 is MNHNY and CDR2 is SVGAGI (reference sequence). V gave up 5 bases and J gave up 2 bases; unmatched junction bases: 6. CDR3: CASSHRDRAYEQYF. The CDR3 DNA reads as TGTGCCAGCAGTCACCGGGACAGAGCCTACGAGCAGTACTTC.

The chain links TRBV5-6 to TRBJ2-5; D is uncertain. This CDR3 is 14 amino acids long. Germline V CDR1 and CDR2: SGHDT, YYEEEE. Trimming shortened V by 0 bases and J by 0 bases, and 6 bases separated the two germline ends. CDR3 bases: TGTGCCAGCAGCTTGGGTCCCAACCAAGAGACCCAGTACTTC. Translation gives CASSLGPNQETQYF.

The V call is TRBV18, the J call TRBJ2-5; the match to TRBD1 covers 7 bases. Germline CDR1 is KGHSH and CDR2 is LQKENI. The CDR3 contains 15 residues. The V gene end was trimmed by 0 bases and the J gene end by 4 bases; junction bases not matched to a gene: 5. The DNA of the CDR3 is TGTGCCAGCTCACCACCACAGGGGCAGCGAGAGACCCAGTACTTC. Its translation: CASSPPQGQRETQYF.

This chain links TRBV5-1 with TRBJ2-1, with 10 nucleotides matching TRBD2. Germline V gives CDR1 SGHRS, CDR2 YFSETQ. J gave up 7 bases and V 2 bases, and 6 bases lay outside the gene matches. This CDR3 comprises 15 residues. This CDR3 is CASSFSGGSENEQFF. The CDR3 nucleotides read TGCGCCAGCAGCTTTAGCGGGGGGTCTGAAAATGAGCAGTTCTTC.

The CDR3 DNA sequence: TGCGCCAGCAGCTTGGGGACTCCCCGGGGAACCGGGGAGCTGTTTTTT. This gives the protein CASSLGTPRGTGELFF. The chain couples TRBV5-1 to TRBJ2-2, with a tentative D call TRBD2 (5 bases). Germline V lookup: CDR1 SGHRS, CDR2 YFSETQ. CDR3 length: 16 amino acids. The germline V and J ends were trimmed by 0 bases and 5 bases, with 14 bases remaining between them. The full variable domain, rest sourced from reference TRBV5-1 and TRBJ2-2, is KAGVTQTPRYLIKTRGQQVTLSCSPISGHRSVSWYQQTPGQGLQFLFEYFSETQRNKGNFPGRFSGRQFSNSRSEMNVSTLELGDSALYLCASSLGTPRGTGELFFGEGSRLTVL.

The J gene is TRBJ1-4, the V gene TRBV6-1, with D possibly TRBD1 on 6 matching bases. V was trimmed by 5 bases and J by 5 bases, leaving 15 bases between them. CDR1 is MNHNS and CDR2 is SASEGT in the germline V gene. The CDR3 sequence is 15 residues long. CDR3 in DNA: TGTGCCAGCAGTCGGGACATCGGATCAAATGAAAAACTGTTTTTT. Protein sequence: CASSRDIGSNEKLFF.